The clone carrying this TCR beta chain came up once. The data derive from a study of blood T cell repertoires in COVID-19. Assay used: immunoSEQ multiplex PCR; TCRdb lists only in-frame clones, some missing. The sample lists 300,000 or so clones; 87% were seen once. CDR1 is MNHEY and CDR2 is SVGAGI in the germline V gene. V lost 6 bases, J lost 6 bases, and 5 bases stayed unmatched. The CDR3 runs to 14 residues. This TCR was sampled from a woman in her thirties who had recovered from COVID-19. Sequencing was performed on PBMCs or T cells enriched from blood (not recorded which). The chain joins TRBV6-5 to TRBJ1-4; 9 nucleotides align to TRBD1. The CDR3 nucleotides are TGTGCCAGCAGGAGACAGGGGGGAGATGAAAAACTGTTTTTT. Amino acid sequence: CASRRQGGDEKLFF.